A selection of T cell receptor beta chains follows, all from one sample in a study of CD8 T cells in Susac syndrome. A single record per CDR3 protein comes from TCRdb applying MiXCR to the immunoSEQ multiplex PCR reads. This sample has about 180,000 distinct CDR3 sequences, with roughly 94% found just once. Sequencing was performed on CD4+ T cells from PBMCs. Receptors originate from a human donor with Susac syndrome. Each CDR3 is given with its conserved first and last residue. The order of the fields is D gene, V gene, J gene, clone size, CDR3 protein, CDR3 DNA. D genes are given only for firm matches. Some rows mark clone size as missing; the rest say once, few, many or name a class of expanded clone.

d_call: TRBD2; v_call: TRBV20-1; j_call: TRBJ2-1; clone_size: .; cdr3_aa: CSARDPSGGRTYNEQFF; cdr3_nt: TGCAGTGCTAGAGATCCCTCCGGCGGGAGGACCTACAATGAGCAGTTCTTC
d_call: TRBD1; v_call: TRBV20-1; j_call: TRBJ1-5; clone_size: .; cdr3_aa: CSGKTGGGNQPQHF; cdr3_nt: TGCAGTGGAAAGACAGGGGGCGGCAATCAGCCCCAGCATTTT
d_call: TRBD2; v_call: TRBV7-9; j_call: TRBJ2-5; clone_size: few; cdr3_aa: CASRELAGGPETQYF; cdr3_nt: TGTGCCAGCAGGGAACTAGCGGGGGGGCCCGAGACCCAGTACTTC
d_call: .; v_call: TRBV4-2; j_call: TRBJ2-3; clone_size: .; cdr3_aa: CASSLPDEDTQYF; cdr3_nt: TGTGCCAGCAGCCTTCCGGACGAGGATACGCAGTATTTT
d_call: .; v_call: TRBV19; j_call: TRBJ1-4; clone_size: .; cdr3_aa: CASRRIAGATNEKLFF; cdr3_nt: TGTGCCAGTCGCCGAATAGCGGGTGCAACTAATGAAAAACTGTTTTTT
d_call: .; v_call: TRBV10-3; j_call: TRBJ1-1; clone_size: .; cdr3_aa: CAISAQADTEAFF; cdr3_nt: TGTGCCATCAGTGCCCAAGCGGACACTGAAGCTTTCTTT
d_call: .; v_call: TRBV15; j_call: TRBJ2-1; clone_size: .; cdr3_aa: CATSRDRVLQEQFF; cdr3_nt: TGTGCCACCAGCAGAGATCGGGTGCTTCAGGAGCAGTTCTTC
d_call: TRBD1; v_call: TRBV18; j_call: TRBJ1-1; clone_size: few; cdr3_aa: CASSSRTGVTEAFF; cdr3_nt: TGTGCCAGCTCATCGCGGACAGGGGTCACTGAAGCTTTCTTT
d_call: TRBD1; v_call: TRBV12-3/TRBV12-4; j_call: TRBJ1-2; clone_size: .; cdr3_aa: CASSLGTGGTYGYTF; cdr3_nt: TGTGCCAGCAGTTTGGGGACAGGGGGCACCTATGGCTACACCTTC
d_call: .; v_call: TRBV13; j_call: TRBJ2-7; clone_size: .; cdr3_aa: CASSLGPSVSYEQYF; cdr3_nt: TGTGCCAGCAGCTTAGGTCCTAGCGTGTCCTACGAGCAGTACTTC
d_call: .; v_call: TRBV19; j_call: TRBJ2-7; clone_size: .; cdr3_aa: CASSPRTFSYEQYF; cdr3_nt: TGTGCCAGCTCCCCGAGGACTTTTTCCTACGAGCAGTACTTC
d_call: .; v_call: TRBV3-1; j_call: TRBJ1-6; clone_size: .; cdr3_aa: CASSQEGPGNSPLHF; cdr3_nt: TGTGCCAGCAGCCAAGAGGGTCCTGGTAATTCACCCCTCCACTTT
d_call: .; v_call: TRBV27; j_call: TRBJ2-5; clone_size: .; cdr3_aa: CASSSTWDQETQYF; cdr3_nt: TGTGCCAGCAGTTCCACCTGGGACCAAGAGACCCAGTACTTC
d_call: TRBD1; v_call: TRBV28; j_call: TRBJ1-2; clone_size: .; cdr3_aa: CASRPTGSGYGYTF; cdr3_nt: TGTGCCAGCAGACCGACAGGGTCGGGCTATGGCTACACCTTC
d_call: TRBD1; v_call: TRBV27; j_call: TRBJ1-5; clone_size: once; cdr3_aa: CASWTGYNQPQHF; cdr3_nt: TGTGCCAGCTGGACAGGGTACAATCAGCCCCAGCATTTT
d_call: .; v_call: TRBV2; j_call: TRBJ1-2; clone_size: .; cdr3_aa: CASKETANNYGYTF; cdr3_nt: TGTGCCAGCAAAGAGACAGCCAACAACTATGGCTACACCTTC
d_call: .; v_call: TRBV9; j_call: TRBJ2-2; clone_size: .; cdr3_aa: CASSVAGTRELFF; cdr3_nt: TGTGCCAGCAGCGTAGCCGGGACAAGGGAGCTGTTTTTT
d_call: .; v_call: TRBV7-2; j_call: TRBJ2-2; clone_size: .; cdr3_aa: CASSVSRSGATGELFF; cdr3_nt: TGTGCCAGCAGCGTTAGTCGATCAGGGGCCACCGGGGAGCTGTTTTTT